These T cell receptor beta chains were read from a single sample in a study of low-dose radiotherapy and immunotherapy resistance in tumors. TCRdb re-called the reads with MiXCR, one entry per CDR3 protein. The table has under 60,000 distinct CDR3 sequences, about 10% seen once. This specimen was PBMCs, taken before treatment. The receptors derive from a female donor with ovarian cancer. The CDR3 runs from the conserved cysteine through the conserved F or W. Fields, in order: D gene, V gene, J gene, CDR3 protein. D genes are given only for firm matches.

>TRBD1|TRBV2|TRBJ1-5
CASSDQSRGRNQPQHF
>-|TRBV2|TRBJ2-1
CASARRGLSNEQFF
>-|TRBV28|TRBJ2-7
CASSQAGSGLVGEQYF
>-|TRBV29-1|TRBJ2-3
CSADRDRTDTQYF
>TRBD2|TRBV11-2|TRBJ2-3
CASSSLTSGGAIRYTQYF
>-|TRBV11-3|TRBJ2-2
CASFDRAHRGAVFF
>TRBD1|TRBV5-1|TRBJ2-6
CASSLFTGGGANVLTF
>TRBD2|TRBV30|TRBJ2-5
CAWSPGRGETQYF
>TRBD1|TRBV5-6|TRBJ1-2
CASSSRDRGAGYTF
>-|TRBV7-9|TRBJ2-5
CASTNSRDQETQYF
>-|TRBV5-1|TRBJ2-2
CASSLGGGAKPGELFF
>TRBD2|TRBV6-6|TRBJ2-5
CASSYPWGGQETQYF
>-|TRBV6-2/TRBV6-3|TRBJ2-3
CASSYGGTSTDTQYF
>-|TRBV20-1|TRBJ2-7
CSARAPVGGSYEQYF
>-|TRBV2|TRBJ1-5
CASSLTDSNQPQHF
>TRBD1|TRBV7-8|TRBJ1-4
CASSLWGTGGEKLFF
>-|TRBV5-1|TRBJ1-1
CASSLVGDEAFF
>TRBD1|TRBV5-1|TRBJ2-4
CASSFGTVAKNIQYF
>-|TRBV14|TRBJ1-4
CASSQREQKLFF
>-|TRBV2|TRBJ2-2
CASSGTGTGELFF
>TRBD2|TRBV3-1|TRBJ2-1
CASSQGSRGGVDEQFF
>-|TRBV18|TRBJ1-2
CASSPPRVDYGYTF
>-|TRBV28|TRBJ2-1
CASSSYYNEQFF
>-|TRBV19|TRBJ1-1
CASSISIGNTEAFF
>TRBD1|TRBV7-2|TRBJ2-3
CASSLLLQGADTQYF
>-|TRBV20-1|TRBJ2-5
CSAAEADPGETQYF
>-|TRBV4-2|TRBJ1-1
CASSQDPGGNTEAFF
>TRBD2|TRBV5-1|TRBJ2-7
CASSSKGTSGRYEQYF
>TRBD2|TRBV30|TRBJ2-7
CAWRPGTSGYEQYF